This T cell receptor (beta chain) was captured in a study of T-cell reconstitution after alpha-beta-depleted transplantation in children. Findings of the study overall: Some patients owed their high day-60 TCRbeta diversity to surviving recipient T cells and thymic progenitors. Two months or so post-transplant, alpha-beta T cells reportedly derived from several hundred expanded graft clones. Newly produced T cells mostly accounted for T-cell counts and diversity one year post-transplant.

Preparation of the TCRbeta library used unique molecular identifiers. TCRdb re-called the PCR reads through MiXCR, storing one row per CDR3 protein. Here the sample spans hundreds of thousands of distinct CDR3 sequences, 8.2% being singletons. The CDR3 spans 14 residues. Germline lookup yields CDR1 LNHDA and CDR2 SQIVND (reference sequence). V was shortened by 0 bases and J by 5 bases, with 7 bases between the two germline ends. This clonotype came up many times. Its antigen remains unknown. This clonotype was obtained from a male patient under 18 who had a stem cell transplant for acute lymphoblastic leukemia, so the T cells may come from the graft donor. The source was PBMCs, mostly from graft donor cells, collected 180 days after TCRalphabeta/CD19-depleted stem cell transplant. The rearrangement uses TRBV19 and TRBJ2-2; D gene ambiguous. This CDR3 reads CASSIEGRTGELFF. In DNA form, the CDR3 reads TGTGCCAGTAGTATAGAGGGAAGGACCGGGGAGCTGTTTTTT.